The T cell receptor beta chain under discussion was sequenced for a study of shared clonotypes between healthy human individuals. General study points: Among the subsets, naive ones generally showed larger estimated richness than memory ones. Specimens sampled were limited to blood, with tissue repertoires likely differing. Against clonotypes common to all four donors, non-shared ones had lower generation probabilities.

Regarding this clone: Its matching antigen is unknown.

The germline V and J ends were trimmed by 8 bases and 6 bases, with 18 bases remaining between them. Germline CDR1 and CDR2: MNHEY and SMNVEV (reference sequence). The CDR3 is 14 residues long. Naive CD8 isolation took CD45RO-negative cells positively selected for CCR7 and excluded terminally differentiated effector memory CD45RA+ cells. Donation came from healthy HIV-negative adults that had no recent acute infections or vaccinations. TCRdb's table, derived via immunoSEQ multiplex PCR, lists solely in-frame clones and lacks some. Here the sample spans around 610,000 clones, around 96% being singletons.

The material sequenced was naive CD8+ T cells sorted from blood. This rearrangement joins TRBV27 to TRBJ2-3, with D hard to call. This receptor was obtained from a woman aged 25 to 39 in good health. For the CDR3, the DNA is TGTGCCAGCGCCAGCTACCCCGATTCGGATACGCAGTATTTT. Its protein is CASASYPDSDTQYF.